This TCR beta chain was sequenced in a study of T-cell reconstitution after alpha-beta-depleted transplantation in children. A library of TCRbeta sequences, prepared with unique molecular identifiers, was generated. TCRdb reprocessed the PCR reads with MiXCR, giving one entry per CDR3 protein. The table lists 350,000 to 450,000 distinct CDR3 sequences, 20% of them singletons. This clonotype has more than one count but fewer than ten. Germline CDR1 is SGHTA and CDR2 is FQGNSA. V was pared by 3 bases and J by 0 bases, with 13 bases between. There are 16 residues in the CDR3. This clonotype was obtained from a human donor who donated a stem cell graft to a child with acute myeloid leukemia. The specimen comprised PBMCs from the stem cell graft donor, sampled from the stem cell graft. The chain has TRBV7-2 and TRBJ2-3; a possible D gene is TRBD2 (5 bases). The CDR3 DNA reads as TGTGCCAGCAGCTTGGCCGGGATCCCTAGCACAGATACGCAGTATTTT. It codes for CASSLAGIPSTDTQYF.